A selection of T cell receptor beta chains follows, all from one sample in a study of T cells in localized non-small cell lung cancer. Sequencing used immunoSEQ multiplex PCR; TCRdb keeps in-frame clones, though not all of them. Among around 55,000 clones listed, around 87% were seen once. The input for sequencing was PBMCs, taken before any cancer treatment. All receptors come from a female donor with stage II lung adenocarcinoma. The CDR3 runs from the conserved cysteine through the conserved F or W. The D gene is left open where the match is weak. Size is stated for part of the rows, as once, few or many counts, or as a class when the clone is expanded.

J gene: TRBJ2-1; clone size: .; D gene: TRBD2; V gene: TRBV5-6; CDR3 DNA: TGTGCCAGCAGCTTCAGGCTAGCGGGATACAATGAGCAGTTCTTC; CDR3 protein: CASSFRLAGYNEQFF
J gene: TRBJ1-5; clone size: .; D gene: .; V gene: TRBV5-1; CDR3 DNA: TGCGCCAGCAGCTTGGAGGACAGTAGCAATCAGCCCCAGCATTTT; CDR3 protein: CASSLEDSSNQPQHF
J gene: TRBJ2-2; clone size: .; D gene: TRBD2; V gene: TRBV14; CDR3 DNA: TGTGCCAGCAGCCAAGCGGGGGGTTACACCGGGGAGCTGTTTTTT; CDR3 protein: CASSQAGGYTGELFF
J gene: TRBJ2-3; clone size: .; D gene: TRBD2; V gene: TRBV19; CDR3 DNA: TGTGCCAGTAGTCGGACTAGCGCCACAGATACGCAGTATTTT; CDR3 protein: CASSRTSATDTQYF
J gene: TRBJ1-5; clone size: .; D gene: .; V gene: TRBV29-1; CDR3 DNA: TGCAGCGTTGCGGATAGCAATCAGCCCCAGCATTTT; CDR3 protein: CSVADSNQPQHF
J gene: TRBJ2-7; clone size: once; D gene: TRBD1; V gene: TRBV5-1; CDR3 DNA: TGCGCCAGCAGCTTGGAACCGGGACAGGTGAACGAGCAGTACTTC; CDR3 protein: CASSLEPGQVNEQYF
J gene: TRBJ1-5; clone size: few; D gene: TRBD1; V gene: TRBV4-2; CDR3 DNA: TGTGCCAGCAGACCCGGACAGGATGATCAGCCCCAGCATTTT; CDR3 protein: CASRPGQDDQPQHF
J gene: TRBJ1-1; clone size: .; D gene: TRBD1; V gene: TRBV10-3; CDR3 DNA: TGTGCCATCAGTGCACTTCCAGGGACAGAGAACACTGAAGCTTTCTTT; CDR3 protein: CAISALPGTENTEAFF
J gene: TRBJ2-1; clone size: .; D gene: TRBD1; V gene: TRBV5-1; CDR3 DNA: TGCGCCAGCAGCTCTGGCCGGGACAGGAGAAATGAGCAGTTCTTC; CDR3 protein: CASSSGRDRRNEQFF
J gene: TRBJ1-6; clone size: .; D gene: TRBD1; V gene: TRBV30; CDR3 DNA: TGTGCCTGGAGTGCGCCGACAGGGAATAATTCACCCCTCCACTTT; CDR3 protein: CAWSAPTGNNSPLHF
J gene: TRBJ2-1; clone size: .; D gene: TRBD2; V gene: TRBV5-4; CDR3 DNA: TGTGCCAGCAGCCAGCGGGGGGTAGATAATGAGCAGTTCTTC; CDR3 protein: CASSQRGVDNEQFF
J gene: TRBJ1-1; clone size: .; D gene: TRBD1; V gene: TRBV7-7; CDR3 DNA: TGTGCTAGCAGCCCGGCCGACAGGGGAAGGACTGAAGCTTTCTTT; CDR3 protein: CASSPADRGRTEAFF
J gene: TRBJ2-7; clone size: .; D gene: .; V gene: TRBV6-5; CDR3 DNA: TGTGCCAGCAGTGCCACGTACCTTTCCTACGAGCAGTACTTC; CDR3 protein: CASSATYLSYEQYF
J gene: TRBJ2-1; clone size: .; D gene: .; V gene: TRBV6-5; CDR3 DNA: TGTGCCAGCAGCCGGGACCCGCAACAGAATGAGCAGTTCTTC; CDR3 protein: CASSRDPQQNEQFF
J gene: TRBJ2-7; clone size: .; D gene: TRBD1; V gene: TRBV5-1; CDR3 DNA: TGCGCCAGCAGCTTGGCGGGACAGGAACCCTACGAGCAGTACTTC; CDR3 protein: CASSLAGQEPYEQYF
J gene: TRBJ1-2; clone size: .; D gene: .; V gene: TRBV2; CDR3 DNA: TGTGCCAGCAGTGAACGACAGCCGGCTTATGGCTACACCTTC; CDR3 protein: CASSERQPAYGYTF
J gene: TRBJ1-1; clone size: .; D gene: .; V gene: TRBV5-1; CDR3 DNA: TGCGCCAGCTCTTTAGTGGACCCAAGCGTTGAAGCTTTCTTT; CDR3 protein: CASSLVDPSVEAFF
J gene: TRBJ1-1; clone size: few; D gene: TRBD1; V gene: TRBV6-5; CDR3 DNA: TGTGCCAGCGGGGACAGAGGCACTGAAGCTTTCTTT; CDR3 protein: CASGDRGTEAFF
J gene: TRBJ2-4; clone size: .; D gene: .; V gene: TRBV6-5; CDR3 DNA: TGTGCCAGCAGTTACAGTCCTGGAGAAAACATTCAGTACTTC; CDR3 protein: CASSYSPGENIQYF
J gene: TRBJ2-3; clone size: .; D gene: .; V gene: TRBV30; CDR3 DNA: TGTGCCTGGAGTAGAGGGAAAGATACGCAGTATTTT; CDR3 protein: CAWSRGKDTQYF
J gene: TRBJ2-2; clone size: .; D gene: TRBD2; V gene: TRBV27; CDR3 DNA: TGTGCCAGCAGTTTTAGCGGGGGATTAACCGGGGAGCTGTTTTTT; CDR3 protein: CASSFSGGLTGELFF
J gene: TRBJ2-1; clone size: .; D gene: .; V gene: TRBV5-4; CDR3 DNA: TGTGCCAGCAGCTTGGCGACAGGCCGGAACAATGAGCAGTTCTTC; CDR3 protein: CASSLATGRNNEQFF
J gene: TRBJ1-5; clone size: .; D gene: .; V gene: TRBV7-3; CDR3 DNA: TGTGCCAGCAGCTCGTCTAGCAATCAGCCCCAGCATTTT; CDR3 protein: CASSSSSNQPQHF
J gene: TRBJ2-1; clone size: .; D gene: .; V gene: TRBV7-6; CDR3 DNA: TGTGCCAGCAGCCCTGGGACTCTCGGCAGGGGTGAGCAGTTCTTC; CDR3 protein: CASSPGTLGRGEQFF
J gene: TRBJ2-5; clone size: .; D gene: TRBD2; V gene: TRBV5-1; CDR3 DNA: TGCGCCAGCAGCTCCACCCCGGGACTAGCGGGGGGCCTCCGAGAGACCCAGTACTTC; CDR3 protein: CASSSTPGLAGGLRETQYF
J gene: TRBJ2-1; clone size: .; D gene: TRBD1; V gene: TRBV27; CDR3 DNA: TGTGCCAGCAGACGGGACAGCTACAATGAGCAGTTCTTC; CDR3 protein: CASRRDSYNEQFF
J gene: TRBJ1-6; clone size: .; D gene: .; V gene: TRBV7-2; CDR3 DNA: TGTGCCAGCAGCTTAGCGCATGAGAATTCACCCCTCCACTTT; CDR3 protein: CASSLAHENSPLHF
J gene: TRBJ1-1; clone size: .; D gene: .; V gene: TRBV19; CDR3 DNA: TGTGCCAGTAAGGCGGGGGGCACTGAAGCTTTCTTT; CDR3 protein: CASKAGGTEAFF
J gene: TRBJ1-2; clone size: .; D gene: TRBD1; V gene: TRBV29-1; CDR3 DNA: TGCAGCGTCGACAGGGATGACTATGGCTACACCTTC; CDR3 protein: CSVDRDDYGYTF
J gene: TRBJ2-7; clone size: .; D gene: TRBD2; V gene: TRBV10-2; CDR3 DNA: TGCGCCAGCAGTCGCCTAGCGGGGGGGCTGGAGAGATACGAGCAGTACTTC; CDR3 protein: CASSRLAGGLERYEQYF
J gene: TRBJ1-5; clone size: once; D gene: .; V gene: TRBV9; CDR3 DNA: TGTGCCAGCAACAAGGGGGGCAATCAGCCCCAGCATTTT; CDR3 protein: CASNKGGNQPQHF
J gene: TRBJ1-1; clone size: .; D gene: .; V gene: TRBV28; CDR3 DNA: TGTGCCAGCCGTCCCCGACCGGGACACCTGAACACTGAAGCTTTCTTT; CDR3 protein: CASRPRPGHLNTEAFF
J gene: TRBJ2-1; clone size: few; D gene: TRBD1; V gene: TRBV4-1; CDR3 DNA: TGCGCCAGCAGCCAACCGGGACAGGGGGCGCGTGAGCAGTTCTTC; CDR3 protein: CASSQPGQGAREQFF
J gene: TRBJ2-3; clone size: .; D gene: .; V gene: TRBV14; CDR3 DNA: TGTGCCAGCAGCCTGATGGCAACCCGAGATACGCAGTATTTT; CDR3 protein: CASSLMATRDTQYF
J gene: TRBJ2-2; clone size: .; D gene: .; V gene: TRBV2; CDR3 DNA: TGTGCCAGCAGTTTACGGACAGACCTGAACACCGGGGAGCTGTTTTTT; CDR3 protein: CASSLRTDLNTGELFF
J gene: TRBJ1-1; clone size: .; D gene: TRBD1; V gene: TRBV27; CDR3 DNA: TGTGCCAGCAGTACCCCAGCAGGGGGGAAGACTGAAGCTTTCTTT; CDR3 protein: CASSTPAGGKTEAFF
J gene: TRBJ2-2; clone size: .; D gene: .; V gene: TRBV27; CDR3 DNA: TGTGCCAGCAGTGCGATGGGAGGTTTCGCCGGGGAGCTGTTTTTT; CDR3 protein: CASSAMGGFAGELFF
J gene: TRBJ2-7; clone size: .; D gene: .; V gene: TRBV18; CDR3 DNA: TGTGCCAGCTCACCAAATGGGGGGGGCTCGGACGAGCAGTACTTC; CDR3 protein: CASSPNGGGSDEQYF
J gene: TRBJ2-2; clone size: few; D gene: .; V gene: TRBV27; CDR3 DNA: TGTGCCTCCCGGGAAGACACCGGGGAGCTGTTTTTT; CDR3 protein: CASREDTGELFF
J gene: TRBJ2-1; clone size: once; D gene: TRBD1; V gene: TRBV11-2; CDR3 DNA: TGTGCCAGCAGCTTAGGGGGACAGGTGTTAGAGCAGTTCTTC; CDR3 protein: CASSLGGQVLEQFF
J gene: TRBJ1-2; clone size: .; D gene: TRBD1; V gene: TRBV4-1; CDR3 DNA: TGCGCCAGCAGCTCCCGACAGGGATTAGGGTATGGCTACACCTTC; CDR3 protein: CASSSRQGLGYGYTF
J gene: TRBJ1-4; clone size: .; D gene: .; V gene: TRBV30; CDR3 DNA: TGTGCCTGGAGTGTACGGTCGCGGGCGTCAAATGAAAAACTGTTTTTT; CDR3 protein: CAWSVRSRASNEKLFF
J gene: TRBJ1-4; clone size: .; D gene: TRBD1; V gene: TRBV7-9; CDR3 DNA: TGTGCCAGCAGCCGAGGGGGCAGTCCAAATGAAAAACTGTTTTTT; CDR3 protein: CASSRGGSPNEKLFF
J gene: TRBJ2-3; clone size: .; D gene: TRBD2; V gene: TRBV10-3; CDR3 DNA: TGTGCCATGACTAGCGGGGGGGCAGATACGCAGTATTTT; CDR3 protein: CAMTSGGADTQYF
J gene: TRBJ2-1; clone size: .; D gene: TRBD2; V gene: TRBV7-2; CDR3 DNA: TGTGCCAGCAGCTTTTTAGCGGGAGCCACTTACAATGAGCAGTTCTTC; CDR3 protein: CASSFLAGATYNEQFF
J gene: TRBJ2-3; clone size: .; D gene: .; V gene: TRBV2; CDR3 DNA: TGTGCCAGCACCAGGGATGCAGATACGCAGTATTTT; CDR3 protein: CASTRDADTQYF
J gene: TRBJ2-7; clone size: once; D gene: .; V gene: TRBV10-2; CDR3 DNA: TGCGCCAGCAGTGAGCCGAGGGGAAACGAGCAGTACTTC; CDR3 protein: CASSEPRGNEQYF
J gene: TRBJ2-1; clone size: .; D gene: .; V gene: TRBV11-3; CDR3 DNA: TGTGCCAGCAGCTCCCTCGCTAATGAGCAGTTCTTC; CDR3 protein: CASSSLANEQFF
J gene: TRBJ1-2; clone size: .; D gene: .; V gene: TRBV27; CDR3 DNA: TGTGCCAGCTCCCCTACTACCGGAGTTAGGTCCCACGGCTACACCTTC; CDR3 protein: CASSPTTGVRSHGYTF
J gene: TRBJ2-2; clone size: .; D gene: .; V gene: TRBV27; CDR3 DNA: TGTGCCAGCAGTTCTTTTGGGGCAGGCACCGGGGAGCTGTTTTTT; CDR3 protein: CASSSFGAGTGELFF
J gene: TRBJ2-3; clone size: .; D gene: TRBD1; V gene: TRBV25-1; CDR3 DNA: TGTGCCAGCAGCGAAGACCGAGGAAGGGGGCCTTACACAGATACGCAGTATTTT; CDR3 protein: CASSEDRGRGPYTDTQYF
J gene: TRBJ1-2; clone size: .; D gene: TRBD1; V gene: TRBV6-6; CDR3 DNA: TGTGCCAGCACCACAGGGGCGGGCTACACCTTC; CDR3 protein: CASTTGAGYTF
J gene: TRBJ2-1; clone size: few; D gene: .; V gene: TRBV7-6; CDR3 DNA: TGTGCCAGCAGCTTAGGCGGGGCCGAAGAGGTTGAGCAGTTCTTC; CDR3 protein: CASSLGGAEEVEQFF
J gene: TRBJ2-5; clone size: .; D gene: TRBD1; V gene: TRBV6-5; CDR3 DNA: TGTGCCAGCCGGTCTTTGGGGACAGGAGAGACCCAGTACTTC; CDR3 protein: CASRSLGTGETQYF
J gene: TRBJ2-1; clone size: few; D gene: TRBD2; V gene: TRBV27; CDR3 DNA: TGTGCCAGCAGTTTATCGGTATGGCGGGGGGCCATCAATGAGCAGTTCTTC; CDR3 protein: CASSLSVWRGAINEQFF